This T cell receptor beta chain was sequenced for a study of blood T cell repertoires in COVID-19. Participants were aged about 18 to 95 years, lived in 25 or so US areas, and enrolled virtually. V was pared by 4 bases and J by 0 bases, with 5 bases of the junction left unmatched. The germline V gene encodes CDR1 MNHEY and CDR2 SMNVEV (reference sequence). CDR3 length: 15 amino acids. The assay was immunoSEQ multiplex PCR, and TCRdb's table has in-frame clones only and misses some. The sample carries about 400,000 clones, around nine tenths recorded once. The sequenced sample consisted of PBMCs or T cells enriched from blood (not recorded which). This clonotype was obtained from a woman in her 50s who had recovered from COVID-19. The gene calls are TRBV27 and TRBJ1-1; 7 nucleotides agree with TRBD1. The DNA for the CDR3 is TGTGCCAGCAGTTCCTACAGGGGAATGAACACTGAAGCTTTCTTT. It codes for CASSSYRGMNTEAFF.